This T cell receptor (beta chain) comes out of a study of graft-versus-host responses after intestinal transplantation. The overall study: Tacrolimus plus steroids were given to all recipients for approximately 3 years, preceded by anti-thymocyte globulin induction.

In regard to this clone: Its antigen is as yet unknown. The junction differs from germline at one of its ends, possibly a read error.

The assay was immunoSEQ multiplex PCR, and TCRdb's table has in-frame clones only and misses some. The sample lists some 39,000 clones, around 96% occurring once. Whole-study results and caveats: Detection of GvH clones occurred in recipient marrow, and some had their first appearance in ileum or blood. Peak circulating GvH clone levels tracked with early post-transplant HvG declines. High graft-versus-host to host-versus-graft clonal ratios were found in allografts of patients who had graft-donor T cell macrochimerism.

The sequenced sample was unstimulated CD8+ T cells sorted from spleen or lymph node cells, obtained before transplant. This TCR was sampled from a human donor who was the organ donor for an intestinal transplant.

This CDR3 is CASSLAGVPRGPRYNERFF. As DNA, the CDR3 is TGTGCCAGCAGCTTAGCGGGGGTCCCCAGAGGGCCCCGTTACAATGAGCGGTTCTTC. The chain couples TRBV7-2 to TRBJ2-1, with D perhaps matching TRBD1 or TRBD2 (5 bases each). CDR1 is SGHTA and CDR2 is FQGNSA in the germline V gene. CDR3 length: 19 amino acids.